A selection of T cell receptor beta chains follows, all from one sample in a study of beta chain features in type 1 diabetes. The assay was immunoSEQ multiplex PCR, and TCRdb's table has in-frame clones only and misses some. The sample lists about 30,000 clones, approximately 51% seen once, with approximately 1.6% in the top ten. Input material: Tregs from blood. Receptors originate from a woman under 30 with type 1 diabetes. The CDR3 runs from the conserved cysteine through the conserved F or W. The D gene is left open where the match is weak. Size is stated for part of the rows, as once, few or many counts, or as a class when the clone is expanded.

j_call clone_size d_call v_call cdr3_nt cdr3_aa
TRBJ2-7 . . TRBV6-5 TGTGCCAGCAGTTACTCTAGCGTCTACGAGCAGTACTTC CASSYSSVYEQYF
TRBJ2-7 . . TRBV25-1 TGTGCCAGCAGTGGCGGTGGGGGGAACCTACCCGAGCAGTACTTC CASSGGGGNLPEQYF
TRBJ1-1 . . TRBV7-2 TGTGCCAGCAGCCCACAGAAGAACACTGAAGCTTTCTTT CASSPQKNTEAFF
TRBJ1-5 few . TRBV6-1 TGTGCCAGCAGAAGACCAGACAAACCCCATCAGCCCCAGCATTTT CASRRPDKPHQPQHF
TRBJ2-6 . TRBD2 TRBV6-1 TGTGCCAGCAGTGAAAGGCCGGGACTAAGCTCTGGGGCCAACGTCCTGACTTTC CASSERPGLSSGANVLTF
TRBJ1-1 . TRBD1 TRBV2 TGTGCCAGCACCCAAAGGGACAGGCTGAACACTGAAGCTTTCTTT CASTQRDRLNTEAFF
TRBJ2-3 . . TRBV28 TGTGCCAGCAGTCCGTTGGGGGCCACAGATACGCAGTATTTT CASSPLGATDTQYF
TRBJ1-2 once TRBD1 TRBV19 TGTGCCAGTACCAAAAACCGGGACAGCTATGGCTACACCTTC CASTKNRDSYGYTF
TRBJ2-4 . . TRBV14 TGTGCCAGCAGCCAGCCGGGGCGGGGCGGCAAAAACATTCAGTACTTC CASSQPGRGGKNIQYF
TRBJ1-5 . . TRBV27 TGTGCCAGCAGTACCACGCGAGATCAGCCCCAGCATTTT CASSTTRDQPQHF
TRBJ1-2 few TRBD1 TRBV7-9 TGTGCCAGCAGCTTAGGGGGACAGGGTTTTGGCTACACCTTC CASSLGGQGFGYTF
TRBJ1-1 . TRBD1 TRBV7-9 TGTGCCAGCAGCCCATGGGTACAGGGGGCTGAAGCTTTCTTT CASSPWVQGAEAFF
TRBJ2-5 . . TRBV10-2 TGCGCCAGCAGCGGTAGGGGAAAAGAGACCCAGTACTTC CASSGRGKETQYF
TRBJ2-5 . TRBD2 TRBV7-3 TGTGCCAGTAGCCTAGCGGGAGTTGGAGAGACCCAGTACTTC CASSLAGVGETQYF
TRBJ1-4 . TRBD1 TRBV7-9 TGTGCCAGCAGCATTCGACAGGGGAATGAAAAACTGTTTTTT CASSIRQGNEKLFF
TRBJ2-1 few . TRBV9 TGTGCCAGCAGCGTAGTTTCCGTGACTGGTGAGCAGTTCTTC CASSVVSVTGEQFF
TRBJ2-1 . . TRBV18 TGTGCCAGCTCACCAAATCGGGAGTTCTACAATGAGCAGTTCTTC CASSPNREFYNEQFF
TRBJ1-6 few TRBD1 TRBV5-1 TGCGCCAGCAGCTTGCAGTCCAGGGGGAGCTCCTATAATTCACCCCTCCACTTT CASSLQSRGSSYNSPLHF
TRBJ2-5 . TRBD1 TRBV5-6 TGTGCCAGCAGCCCGGACAGGGTTGGGGGAGAGACCCAGTACTTC CASSPDRVGGETQYF
TRBJ1-2 few . TRBV9 TGTGCCAGCAGCGAATCAGGGCGGGAAGGCTACACCTTC CASSESGREGYTF
TRBJ2-1 . . TRBV7-2 TGTGCCAGCACCCCTCGGGGTCCCACCTACAATGAGCAGTTCTTC CASTPRGPTYNEQFF
TRBJ2-4 . . TRBV2 TGTGCCAGCCGTTCTGAGGGGCGTAAAGGGGGAAACATTCAGTACTTC CASRSEGRKGGNIQYF
TRBJ1-1 . TRBD1 TRBV18 TGTGCCAGCACCATTGACAGGGGAATGAACACTGAAGCTTTCTTT CASTIDRGMNTEAFF
TRBJ2-7 few . TRBV7-2 TGTGCCAGCAGCCGGACAGCCGTTGTTACCTACGAGCAGTACTTC CASSRTAVVTYEQYF
TRBJ2-5 few . TRBV19 TGTGCCAGTAGTATTCGGCTGGGGCAAATAGAGACCCAGTACTTC CASSIRLGQIETQYF
TRBJ1-3 . TRBD1 TRBV6-6 TGTGCCAGCAGTTACGGGACAGCTGGAAACACCATATATTTT CASSYGTAGNTIYF
TRBJ1-5 . . TRBV2 TGTGCCAGCATGGGGACAAACAATCAGCCCCAGCATTTT CASMGTNNQPQHF
TRBJ1-5 . . TRBV6-1 TGTGCCAGCAGTGAACAGGGATTGGCCCAGCATTTT CASSEQGLAQHF
TRBJ2-5 few TRBD1 TRBV5-1 TGCGCCAGCAGCGGGGGACAGGGGAGGAAGACCCAGTACTTC CASSGGQGRKTQYF
TRBJ2-3 few TRBD2 TRBV28 TGTGCCAGCAGTTTACTAAGCGGGAGCGCAGATACGCAGTATTTT CASSLLSGSADTQYF
TRBJ1-1 . TRBD1 TRBV6-5 TGTGCCAGCAGTTATGGACAGGGCCGGGTCTACACTGAAGCTTTCTTT CASSYGQGRVYTEAFF
TRBJ1-2 . . TRBV11-1 TGTGCCAGCAGCCAACGCGGGCTGGATGGCTACACCTTC CASSQRGLDGYTF
TRBJ2-5 . . TRBV7-8 TGTGCCAGCAGCTTAGACCCCTCGTCAGGGACCCAGTACTTC CASSLDPSSGTQYF
TRBJ2-1 few TRBD2 TRBV29-1 TGCAGCGTTGAAGATCTTGGTTGGGCTAGCGGGAGAAATGAGCAGTTCTTC CSVEDLGWASGRNEQFF
TRBJ2-3 . . TRBV5-1 TGCGCCAGCGCGTATACAGGCCCAGATACGCAGTATTTT CASAYTGPDTQYF
TRBJ2-2 once . TRBV5-1 TGCGCCAGCAGGGGAATACAGAACACCGGGAAGCTGTTTTTT CASRGIQNTGKLFF
TRBJ2-3 . . TRBV7-9 TGTGCCAGCAGCTTAGGCGCACGCTCCACAGATACGCAGTATTTT CASSLGARSTDTQYF
TRBJ2-1 . TRBD2 TRBV5-4 TGTGCCAGCAGCGTCTCAACTAGCGGGAAATACAATGAGCAGTTCTTC CASSVSTSGKYNEQFF
TRBJ2-7 . TRBD2 TRBV11-2 TGTGCCAGCAGCTTCCTCGGACTAGCGGACTACGAGCAGTACTTC CASSFLGLADYEQYF
TRBJ2-7 . TRBD2 TRBV19 TGTGCCAGCAGTCTGCCTAGCGGGAGTATCTACGAGCAGTACTTC CASSLPSGSIYEQYF
TRBJ1-5 . . TRBV7-2 TGTGCCAGCAGCCCGGGGACGGACACCCGACAGGCTATCAATCAGCCCCAGCATTTT CASSPGTDTRQAINQPQHF
TRBJ2-2 . . TRBV30 TGTGCCTGGATCGGTGGGGCGAGAACCGGGGAGCTGTTTTTT CAWIGGARTGELFF
TRBJ2-1 . . TRBV29-1 TGCAGCGTTGTGTCCCGCAGATACAATGAGCAGTTCTTC CSVVSRRYNEQFF
TRBJ2-7 few TRBD2 TRBV7-2 TGTGCCAGCAGCTTTATAGCGGGTACATTGTACGAGCAGTACTTC CASSFIAGTLYEQYF
TRBJ1-5 few TRBD1 TRBV30 TGTGCCTGGCGACAGGGAGATCAGCCCCAGCATTTT CAWRQGDQPQHF
TRBJ1-1 few . TRBV5-1 TGCGCCAGCAAGGGTAAGGGGCCGGCTCGGGACACTGAAGCTTTCTTT CASKGKGPARDTEAFF
TRBJ1-2 few . TRBV18 TGTGCCAGCTCACCATTGATCGGTGCAGAAGACTACTATGGCTACACCTTC CASSPLIGAEDYYGYTF
TRBJ2-2 . TRBD2 TRBV11-3 TGTGCCAGCAGCTTAGCTAGCGGGATCGCTGGGGAGCTGTTTTTT CASSLASGIAGELFF
TRBJ2-6 few . TRBV6-5 TGTGCCAGCAGTTACGCGCCGGGTGCTGGGGCCAACGTCCTGACTTTC CASSYAPGAGANVLTF
TRBJ1-2 . . TRBV2 TGTGCCAGCAGTGAAAACGGGTTAATTAATGGCTACACCTTC CASSENGLINGYTF
TRBJ2-1 . . TRBV19 TGTGCCAGTAGTATAGGTCCCAGGGAGCAGTTCTTC CASSIGPREQFF
TRBJ2-3 . . TRBV19 TGTGCCAGTAGTATAGATCCCGTGGCAGGGTCTAGAGATACGCAGTATTTT CASSIDPVAGSRDTQYF
TRBJ1-4 . TRBD1 TRBV7-9 TGTGCCAGCGGAACCTCGACAGGGCTTGCTGAAAAACTGTTTTTT CASGTSTGLAEKLFF